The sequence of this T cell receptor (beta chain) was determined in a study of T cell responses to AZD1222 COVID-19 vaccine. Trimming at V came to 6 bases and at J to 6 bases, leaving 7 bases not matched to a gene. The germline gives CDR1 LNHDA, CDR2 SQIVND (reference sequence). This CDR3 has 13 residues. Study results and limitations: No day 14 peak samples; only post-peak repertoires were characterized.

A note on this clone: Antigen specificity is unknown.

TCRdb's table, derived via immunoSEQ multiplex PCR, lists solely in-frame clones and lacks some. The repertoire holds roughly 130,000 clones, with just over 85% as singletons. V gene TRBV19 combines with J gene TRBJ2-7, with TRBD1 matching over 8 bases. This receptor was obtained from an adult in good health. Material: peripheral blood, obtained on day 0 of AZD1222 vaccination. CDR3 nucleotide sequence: TGTGCCAGTAGAAATCAGGGGGCGGGCGAGCAGTACTTC. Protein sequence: CASRNQGAGEQYF.